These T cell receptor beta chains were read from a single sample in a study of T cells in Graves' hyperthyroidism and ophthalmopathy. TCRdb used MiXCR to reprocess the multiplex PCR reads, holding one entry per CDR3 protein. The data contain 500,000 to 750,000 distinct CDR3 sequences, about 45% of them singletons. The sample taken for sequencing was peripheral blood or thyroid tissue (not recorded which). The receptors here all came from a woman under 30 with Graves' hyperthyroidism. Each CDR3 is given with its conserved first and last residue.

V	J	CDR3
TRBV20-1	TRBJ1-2	CSARVRGSDRGRPLNYGYTF
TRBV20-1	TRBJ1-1	CSARVPDGMNTEAFF
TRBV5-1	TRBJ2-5	CASSWRGRVAQETQYF
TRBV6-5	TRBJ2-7	CASSSVSSVTYEQYF
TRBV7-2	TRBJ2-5	CASSRGRTETQYF
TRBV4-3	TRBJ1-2	CASSQGASGYTF
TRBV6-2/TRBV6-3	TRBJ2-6	CASSLIQGPFSGANVLTF
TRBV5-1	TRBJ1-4	CASGGGGRSNEKLFF
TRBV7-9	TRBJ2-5	CASSLVFSQETQYF
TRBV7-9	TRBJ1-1	CASSLQTGLTTEAFF
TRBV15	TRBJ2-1	CATSLGPGTEQFF
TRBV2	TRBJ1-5	CASSVGLEQPQHF
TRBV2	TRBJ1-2	CASSEGWDRGDGYTF
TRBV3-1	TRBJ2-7	CASSRFHEQYF
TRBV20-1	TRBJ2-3	CSATTGPQDTQYF
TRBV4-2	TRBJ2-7	CASSQDPGKPYEQYF
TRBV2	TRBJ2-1	CASMRLGGMDEQFF
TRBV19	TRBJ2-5	CASSIGTGGVQPQYF
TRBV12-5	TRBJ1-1	CASGFTTGQWTEAFF
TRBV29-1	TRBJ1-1	CSSLGETEAFF
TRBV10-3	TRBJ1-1	CAISERQGTNTEAFF
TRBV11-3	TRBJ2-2	CASSLSGTATGELFF
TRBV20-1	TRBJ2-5	CSASSAIKETQYF
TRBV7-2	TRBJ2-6	CASSGGHSGAIVLTF
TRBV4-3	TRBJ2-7	CASSQAAGHSYEQYF
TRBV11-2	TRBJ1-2	CASRPVVGGRGYGYTF
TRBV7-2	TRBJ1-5	CASSLAGQYSNQPQHF
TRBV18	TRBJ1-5	CASSKGFGNQPQHF
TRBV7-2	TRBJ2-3	CASRPGLAGGGRTDTQYF
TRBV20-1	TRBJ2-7	CSASRTSHFYEQYF
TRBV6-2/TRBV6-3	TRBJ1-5	CASSSRQGRNQPQHF
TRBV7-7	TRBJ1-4	CASSLRQEPLKLFF
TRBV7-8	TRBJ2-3	CASSQALGGGTDTQYF
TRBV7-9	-	CASSPTEQVRGYNEQFF
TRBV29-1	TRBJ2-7	CSVEDRVHEQYF
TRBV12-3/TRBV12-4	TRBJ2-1	CATSRPSEGGRYNEQFF
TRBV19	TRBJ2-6	CASSRGGGTF
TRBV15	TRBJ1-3	CATSTRDTASGNTIYF
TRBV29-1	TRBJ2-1	CSATYNEQFF
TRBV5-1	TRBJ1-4	CASSSPRAEKLFF
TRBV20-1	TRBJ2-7	CSARPWTGSSYEQYF
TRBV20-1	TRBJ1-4	CSATGTGEGDGGEKLFF
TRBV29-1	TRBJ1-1	CSVVRDRDELEAFF
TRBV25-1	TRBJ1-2	CASSVVSNYGYTF
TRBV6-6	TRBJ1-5	CASSVGRDSHQPQHF